Listed here is a single TCR beta chain. Its binding antigen is unknown. Base qualities are missing; no much larger clone stands one base away. Library preparation was by the immunoSEQ multiplex PCR assay. A mixture of 60 forward primers for TCR Vbeta segments and 13 reverse primers for TCR Jbeta segments was used in the multiplex PCR. Amplification of the CDR3 region of rearranged TCR beta genes was performed with a multiplex PCR assay on genomic DNA. On the Illumina HiSeq System, the amplified TCR beta libraries were sequenced as 87-base-pair reads. On the study's bioinformatics: A later analysis tallied 75 million to 95 million unique TCR beta chains across the roughly 610 repertoires, and approximately 9.9 million of those chains were shared by two or more donors. Raw reads were error-corrected and collapsed into unique sequences by a nearest-neighbor algorithm in which closely related sequences were merged to remove PCR and sequencing errors. CDR3 sequences were aligned to IMGT reference sequences to assign V, D and J gene segments. For a sequence to be retained, a match of at least six nucleotides to both a V gene segment and a J gene segment was required. Rearrangements were classified as productive when the CDR3 lacked stop codons and remained in frame with V and J, and all other rearrangements were classified as non-productive. CDR3 was defined by IMGT convention, running from the second conserved V-encoded cysteine to the conserved J-encoded phenylalanine. Sequences without an unambiguous match to a single V gene segment were excluded from the earlier analysis of a few hundred of the donors. In an earlier analysis of approximately 560 of the donors, a V segment was called functional when productive rearrangements were above 56.7%, and segregating when the standard deviation between donors exceeded 5%. A statistical classification framework was built to diagnose cytomegalovirus status from the catalog of TCR beta chain sequences. In a later analysis, V and J genes were assigned by comparing TCR nucleotide sequences against IMGT/GENE-DB human TR gene sequences. The TCRdist pipeline was used in a later analysis to assign CDR3 sequences and most-parsimonious VDJ recombination scenarios. In a later analysis, each TCR beta chain was defined by its CDR3 amino acid sequence together with its V-gene family, and reads lacking a unique V-gene family were excluded. In a later analysis, 500 to 650 highly shared, low-generation-probability nucleotide sequences were removed to address suspected cross-contamination and a sequencing artifact. In a later analysis, a clonal expansion index was calculated for each public chain from normalized within-repertoire ranks of inferred template counts. In a later analysis, generation probabilities were computed using a VDJ recombination model fitted to out-of-frame rearrangements, and the results were checked against IGoR. Hypergeometric tests were used in a later analysis to score TCR-TCR, TCR-HLA and TCR-CMV co-occurrence, with a repertoire-size bias correction applied to the TCR pairs. To estimate false discovery rates, a later analysis permuted the HLA or CMV assignments 20 times. In a later analysis, co-occurring TCRs were grouped using DBSCAN, and TCRdist sequence similarity was added for clustering within HLA-allele-positive subsets. For co-occurrence clustering, repertoires with fewer than 30,000 or more than 120,000 public chains were excluded, along with 5 or 6 repertoires with anomalous nucleotide sharing. TCRdb carries this immuneACCESS record with in-frame sequences only. Its versions omit some clonotypes, under half of them owing to an unresolved V gene in the studies checked, with the rest unexplained. That table gives V, J and clone size, and the DNA gave D and trimming. Across this sample there are 110,000 to 150,000 clones, with more than 75% seen only once. The ten largest clonotypes hold around 2.9% of the sample.

CDR1 and CDR2, looked up from the germline V gene, are SGHDT and YYEEEE. Germline trimming: 4 bases from V, 3 bases from J; junction bases outside gene matches: 4. The CDR3 covers 16 residues, taking in both the cysteine and the phenylalanine. Only CDR3 DNA remains: 48 bases, in frame from the first base. This entry comes from a study of cytomegalovirus exposure and HLA in healthy donors (dated by TCRdb to 2015 to 2018). In the study overall: An earlier analysis of approximately 590 of the donors reported about 250 Gb of sequence data and approximately 110 million unique TCR beta sequences from 150 million to 200 million T cells. Of the roughly 400 genotyped donors, 75% to 85% were placed in the genetic ancestry cluster associated with self-reported Caucasian donors. A later analysis re-analyzed previously published TCR beta repertoires from 660 or so donors and added high-resolution HLA genotyping to study TCR occurrence patterns. On average, over 200,000 unique TCR beta nucleotide sequences were sequenced per donor among a few hundred genotyped donors of the cohort, with 15% to 20% of those sequences being non-productive. The study aimed to test whether cataloging public T cell receptors could reveal signatures of past pathogen exposure. The study used immunosequencing to profile the T cell repertoires of several hundred subjects and linked those repertoires to cytomegalovirus serostatus. The later analysis used no new phenotypic data to find candidate immune exposures, relying instead on TCR beta sequences and their occurrence across donors. An earlier analysis of a few hundred of the donors applied high-throughput TCR beta sequencing to assess whether each TCR beta V gene segment acted as functional or pseudogenic. A separate validation cohort of approximately 130 different subjects was used in addition to the roughly 700-subject first cohort. Alongside the repertoire data, information on donor age, sex, ethnicity and CMV serostatus was compiled. All discovery cohort repertoires had been generated on a single sequencing platform. The number of typed donors differed by locus: about 620-640 for A, B, C, DRB1 and DQB1; 500 to 550 for DQA1; approximately 610 for DPA1; and around 450 for DPB1. Class I and class II HLA loci were covered by the typing at four-digit resolution. Several DR-DQ haplotypes were handled as single units for association and clustering because linkage in the cohort was strong. A later genetic analysis took genome-wide SNP genotypes for about 65% of the 666 donors and used that subset as a discovery cohort. The study combined high-throughput TCR immunosequencing, statistical association of individual TCRs with disease status, and machine learning to predict cytomegalovirus infection status. An early release that covered about 600 HLA-typed donors contained approximately 300 gigabases of sequencing data and tens of millions of unique TCR sequences.

Study-wide findings and limitations: The presence/absence analyses assumed that sequencing depth was roughly uniform across donors, and that assumption may not be true. A later genetic analysis reported fewer N-insertions in productive TCRs among donors in an Asian-associated ancestry cluster than the roughly 620-donor mean. The earlier analysis of approximately 590 of the donors excluded some 16 rarely observed V segments, including chromosome 9 orphons, because counts were too low. A later analysis found that most CMV-associated TCR beta chains appeared HLA-restricted, with HLA associations seemingly driven largely by CMV exposure. A total of 150 or so TCR beta chains were listed by the study as associated with cytomegalovirus. Most TCR sequences were observed very rarely across donors, whereas some public TCRs were present in many individuals. The sequencing pipeline was judged likely to have produced a cluster of highly shared sequence variants as a technical artifact. Because HLA typing was missing for some donors at each locus, association tests included only the typed subset. The classifier was reported to diagnose cytomegalovirus status with high specificity and sensitivity in both the original cohort and the validation cohort. The only immune exposure information available for the cohort was CMV serostatus. Correlated functional status among segregating V segments might reflect linkage disequilibrium, but an unknown experimental factor could not be ruled out. When HLA alleles, especially DR and DQ, strongly co-occurred, TCR associations were difficult to assign to individual alleles. According to a later analysis, parvovirus B19, influenza, CMV and Epstein-Barr virus appeared linked to several top co-occurrence clusters. An association between a missense DCLRE1C variant and V-gene and J-gene trimming of TCR beta chains was found in a later genetic analysis and replicated in an independent cohort. In an earlier analysis of 587 of the donors, most TCR beta V segments appeared in productive rearrangements about 87% or about 30% of the time, broadly matching IMGT annotations. Some IMGT-functional V segments, including TRBV6-2 and TRBV6-3, could not be told apart with the 87-base-pair reads, so those segments were excluded. A further reported finding was that TCR beta sequences accurately predicted the HLA-A and HLA-B alleles for most subjects in the first cohort. The cohort was sequenced for TCR beta chains only, and without alpha or paired-chain data the features that could be detected were limited. In a later analysis, HLA-associated TCR beta chains were found to be more clonally expanded and to have lower generation probabilities than equally common non-associated chains. A few of the identified cytomegalovirus-associated TCR beta chains were confirmed in vitro to be specific for cytomegalovirus antigens. The authors suggested that the approach could potentially be generalized to other disease states and immunological phenotypes. In a later analysis, TCR association rates were found to vary across HLA loci, with the most associated TCRs seen for DRB1 alleles and the fewest for HLA-C alleles. Specific HLA alleles were associated with 16,951 TCR beta sequences at a false discovery rate of 0.05 in a later analysis.

The cohort consisted of 650 to 850 healthy bone marrow donors. Cohort members were all nominally healthy when sampled, although unrecorded immune exposures were likely present. The donor tested CMV seronegative, placing the donor among the roughly 400 seronegative members of the cohort. A peripheral blood sample was collected from each donor, and TCR beta sequencing was performed on peripheral blood mononuclear cells. Genomic DNA was extracted from the blood cell samples with the Qiagen DNeasy Blood Extraction Kit. The sequenced sample consisted of PBMCs. The V and J genes are TRBV5-6 and TRBJ2-6; 10 middle bases align to TRBD1. The TCR sequence derives from a female donor in good health and CMV-seronegative. The CDR3: CASSKGTGVGANVLTF. The nucleotide sequence reads TGTGCCAGCAGCAAAGGGACAGGGGTTGGGGCCAACGTCCTGACTTTC.